The 30 T cell receptor beta chains presented below share a single source sample, sequenced in a study of Ad26.COV2.S vaccination and SARS-CoV-2 variants (dated by TCRdb to the early 2020s). The library was made by the immunoSEQ multiplex PCR assay. Here the immuneACCESS table is served through TCRdb, limited to in-frame sequences with V and J called. Missing clones are a known gap in these copies; in checked studies unresolved V genes cover under half, and the rest lacks a known reason. Across this sample there are hundreds of thousands of clones, with around 89% seen only once. The top ten clones comprise around 6.4% of the sample. The intended sense of this specimen's treatment or condition label: some 20 received Ad26.COV2.S at low or high dose, single or two shots; a few received placebo; per-sample allocation not given. For vaccine and placebo recipients, repertoires were sequenced using samples collected on day 63 after the first injection.

The sample here was peripheral blood, taken in a trial of Ad26.COV2.S vaccine versus placebo. Receptor source: a person aged 18-60 years who received the Ad26.COV2.S COVID-19 vaccine or a placebo.

This chain uses TRBV15 with TRBJ1-1; D might be TRBD1 (6 bases). The CDR3 is 14 residues long. Trimming cost V 11 bases and J 4 bases, with 20 bases left between them. Germline CDR1 and CDR2: LNHNV and YYDKDF (reference sequence). This CDR3 reads CASHRDIDPTEAFF. CDR3 bases: TGTGCCTCTCACCGGGACATTGACCCCACTGAAGCTTTCTTT.

The chain joins TRBV7-3 to TRBJ2-1, with 14 bases identical to TRBD2. From germline, CDR1 is SGHTA and CDR2 FQGTGA. The CDR3 contains 16 residues. J lost 9 bases, V lost 3 bases, and 7 bases had no gene match. Here the CDR3 DNA reads TGTGCCAGCAGCTTGACTAGCGGGAGGGTGTTAAGTGAGCAGTTCTTC. It specifies CASSLTSGRVLSEQFF.

This clone was seen once. As DNA, the CDR3 is TGTGCCAGCAGCGTAGGAGGAGGGGGGACGGACAACTTGAACACTGAAGCTTTCTTT. This gives the protein CASSVGGGGTDNLNTEAFF. V and J are TRBV9 and TRBJ1-1, with a weak D call TRBD1 (6 bases). The V end lost 0 bases, the J end lost 0 bases, and 21 bases lay between the germline ends. CDR3 length equals 19 residues. The germline CDR1 and CDR2 sequences are SGDLS and YYNGEE.

The chain uses TRBV5-4 and TRBJ2-5; D tentatively fits TRBD1 or TRBD2 (5 bases each). There are 14 residues in the CDR3. V was cut by 2 bases and J by 4 bases, with 12 bases left in between. CDR1 and CDR2 (germline): SGHNT, YYREEE (reference sequence). The CDR3 spells CASSLTGGRETQYF. The CDR3 DNA follows: TGTGCCAGCAGCTTAACTGGGGGTCGAGAGACCCAGTACTTC.

V usage is TRBV3-1 (or the pseudogene TRBV3-2) and J usage is TRBJ1-2; D gene unclear. The V gene lost 0 bases and the J gene lost 8 bases, with 19 bases spanning the gap. The CDR3 is made up of 16 amino acids. Per germline, CDR1 LGHDT and CDR2 YNNKEL (reference sequence). CDR3: CASSQDQPPFSGGYTF. The CDR3 nucleotides are TGTGCCAGCAGCCAAGATCAGCCCCCGTTCTCGGGGGGCTACACCTTC.

The chain uses TRBV13 and TRBJ2-2; no definite D call. V was trimmed by 2 bases and J by 1 base, leaving 20 bases between them. There are 19 residues in the CDR3. Per germline, CDR1 PRHDT and CDR2 FYEKMQ (reference sequence). The CDR3 protein is CASSLRNFRTDLNTGELFF. For the CDR3, the DNA is TGTGCCAGCAGCTTAAGGAATTTTAGGACCGATTTGAACACCGGGGAGCTGTTTTTT.

The chain has TRBV6-5 and TRBJ2-7, with D perhaps TRBD2 (6 bases). The V gene's germline CDR1 is MNHEY and CDR2 SVGAGI. The CDR3 runs 13 residues. The V end was cut by 6 bases, the J end by 3 bases, with 12 bases between. The CDR3 region is CASSGGSSYEQYF. The CDR3 region has the DNA TGTGCCAGCAGCGGGGGTTCGAGCTACGAGCAGTACTTC.

CDR3: CASRPGTGGSGNEKLFF. The DNA of the CDR3 is TGTGCCAGCAGACCCGGGACAGGGGGTAGTGGTAATGAAAAACTGTTTTTT. The gene calls are TRBV7-3 and TRBJ1-4, with TRBD1 matching over 11 bases. Germline V gene data show CDR1 as SGHTA and CDR2 as FQGTGA. The ends lost 6 bases at V and 4 bases at J; junction bases unmatched: 10. The length of the CDR3 is 17 residues.

About this clone: The germline gene is not matched at one end of the junction; a read error may be the cause. The J gene is TRBJ2-4, the V gene TRBV28; 10 bases agree with TRBD1. The CDR3 has 11 residues. The germline V gene has CDR1 MDHEN and CDR2 SYDVKM. CDR3: CASRGQGKDDF. The DNA of the CDR3 is TGTGCCAGCAGGGGACAGGGGAAAGATGACTTC.

V is TRBV30 and J is TRBJ2-2; the D is unclear. V was clipped by 0 bases and J by 7 bases, with 9 bases between them. This CDR3 is built from 13 residues. Germline CDR1 and CDR2: GTSNPN and SVGIG (reference sequence). The CDR3 loop is CAWSVLDYGELFF. The CDR3 DNA reads as TGTGCCTGGAGTGTACTGGATTACGGGGAGCTGTTTTTT.

Points on this clone: A far larger clone differs by one base, so this is likely a read error. At the DNA level, this CDR3 is encoded by other sequences in the same sample as well. The chain joins TRBV27 to TRBJ2-7; D is unclear. V lost 6 bases and J 0 bases, leaving 3 bases between the germline ends. CDR1 is MNHEY, CDR2 SMNVEV, per germline (reference sequence). The CDR3 sequence is 11 residues long. The CDR3 is CASSSSYEQYF. CDR3 sequence (DNA): TGTGCCAGCAGCTCCTCCTACGAGCAGTACTTC.

The rearrangement uses TRBV10-3 and TRBJ1-1; the D gene is possibly TRBD1 (5 bases). The CDR3 is 11 residues long. Germline CDR1 reads ENHRY; CDR2 reads SYGVKD. V lost 6 bases and J 8 bases, leaving 10 bases between the germline ends. The CDR3 spells CAIRGREEAFF. CDR3 bases: TGTGCCATCAGAGGCAGGGAGGAAGCTTTCTTT.

This clone was observed a few times. The chain combines TRBV19 with TRBJ2-1; D gene unclear. The ends were cut back, 0 bases at V and 5 bases at J, with 8 bases in the middle. Germline CDR1 LNHDA, CDR2 SQIVND (reference sequence). CDR3 size: 14 residues. CDR3 sequence (DNA): TGTGCCAGTAGTATAGATTTCCCAGACAATGAGCAGTTCTTC. Translated, it gives CASSIDFPDNEQFF.

The chain employs TRBV18 and TRBJ2-7; no firm D call. Trimming shortened V by 3 bases and J by 0 bases, and 9 bases separated the two germline ends. The CDR3 runs 14 residues. Germline V CDR1 and CDR2: KGHSH, LQKENI. CDR3 sequence (DNA): TGTGCCAGCTCACCTTCAATCACCTCCTACGAGCAGTACTTC. Amino acid sequence: CASSPSITSYEQYF.

This clone was recorded at least ten times. The gene calls are TRBV9 and TRBJ2-2; tentatively, D is TRBD2 (6 bases). Germline values: CDR1 SGDLS, CDR2 YYNGEE. The CDR3 has 15 residues. The V and J ends lost 4 bases and 0 bases respectively, with 10 bases between them. The CDR3, as DNA: TGTGCCAGCAGCCCCGGGACTGCGAACACCGGGGAGCTGTTTTTT. Encoded protein: CASSPGTANTGELFF.

The chain joins TRBV29-1 to TRBJ2-6, with no clear D. Germline assignment: CDR1 SQVTM and CDR2 ANQGSEA. V lost 3 bases and J 4 bases, leaving 7 bases between the germline ends. CDR3 length: 13 amino acids. This CDR3 is CSVDGSGANVLTF. The CDR3 region has the DNA TGCAGCGTTGACGGATCGGGGGCCAACGTCCTGACTTTC.

The V and J genes are TRBV27 and TRBJ2-1; 7 nucleotides match TRBD1. The CDR3 has 18 residues. CDR1 MNHEY and CDR2 SMNVEV come from the germline V gene (reference sequence). The V and J ends lost 7 bases and 3 bases, in that order; junction bases with no gene match: 18. Here the CDR3 reads CASMINLRQGKGYNEQFF. CDR3 sequence (DNA): TGTGCCAGCATGATCAATTTACGACAGGGTAAGGGCTACAATGAGCAGTTCTTC.

The V and J genes are TRBV25-1 and TRBJ2-1; possible D gene TRBD2, 6 bases. Germline CDR1 reads MGHDK; CDR2 reads SYGVNS. V was pared by 4 bases and J by 10 bases, with 14 bases between. The CDR3 is 13 amino acids. Here the CDR3 DNA reads TGTGCCAGCAGTGCCCTCGGAGGGAGCGAGCAGTTCTTC. Translating gives CASSALGGSEQFF.

The chain employs TRBV3-1 (or the pseudogene TRBV3-2) and TRBJ1-5; D not certain. The V gene's germline CDR1 is LGHDT and CDR2 YNNKEL (reference sequence). Between the trimmed V and J ends, which lost 0 bases and 0 bases, there was a span of 12 bases. The CDR3 is 17 residues long. The CDR3 region has the DNA TGTGCCAGCAGCCAAGATTTGAGGGTTCCTAGCAATCAGCCCCAGCATTTT. This gives the protein CASSQDLRVPSNQPQHF.

About this clone itself: Additional DNA sequences in this sample encode the identical CDR3. The chain joins TRBV6-2 or TRBV6-3 to TRBJ2-1; TRBD2 aligns across 9 bases. The CDR3 is 15 amino acids. After removal of 5 bases from V and 0 bases from J, the junction contained 2 bases not matched to a gene. Germline values: CDR1 MNHEY, CDR2 SVGEGT. CDR3 DNA: TGTGCCAGCAGTATTAGCGGGGGCTCCTACAATGAGCAGTTCTTC. Translated, it gives CASSISGGSYNEQFF.

J is TRBJ2-5 and V is TRBV7-9, with no clear D. V was pared by 3 bases and J by 5 bases, with 7 bases between. Germline CDR1 reads SEHNR; CDR2 reads FQNEAQ (reference sequence). CDR3 length: 12 amino acids. CDR3 loop: CASSLQRETQYF. CDR3 nucleotides: TGTGCCAGCAGCTTGCAAAGGGAGACCCAGTACTTC.

The chain recombines TRBV7-2 with TRBJ1-5, with a possible D match to TRBD1 (6 bases). The CDR3 loop spans 15 amino acids. The V end was cut by 5 bases, the J end by 5 bases, with 16 bases between. Germline CDR1 SGHTA, CDR2 FQGNSA. CDR3 bases: TGTGCCAGCAGCGCTACCGGGACAAATTATCAGCCCCAGCATTTT. Its protein is CASSATGTNYQPQHF.

J is TRBJ2-7 and V is TRBV27; D is uncertain. The length of the CDR3 is 13 residues. The V end was cut by 7 bases, the J end by 1 base, with 11 bases between. CDR1 and CDR2 (germline): MNHEY, SMNVEV (reference sequence). The CDR3, as DNA: TGTGCCAGCACTTATACCGGGTCCTACGAGCAGTACTTC. Translation gives CASTYTGSYEQYF.

This sequence joins TRBV9 and TRBJ2-5, with TRBD2 identical over 7 bases. Germline lookup yields CDR1 SGDLS and CDR2 YYNGEE. Losses at the gene ends were 4 bases for V and 1 base for J; bases not matched to a gene: 7. This CDR3 contains 15 residues. The CDR3, as DNA: TGTGCCAGCAGCCCGCGGACTAGGAGCCAAGAGACCCAGTACTTC. As protein: CASSPRTRSQETQYF.

The gene calls are TRBV6-5 and TRBJ2-2, with a tentative D call TRBD2 (5 bases). The CDR3 has 12 amino acids. V was trimmed by 6 bases and J by 6 bases, leaving 8 bases between them. Per the germline V gene, CDR1 is MNHEY and CDR2 is SVGAGI. CDR3 protein: CASRRDAGELFF. The CDR3 nucleotides read TGTGCCAGCAGGAGGGATGCCGGGGAGCTGTTTTTT.

The chain couples TRBV11-2 to TRBJ2-2; 10 bases line up with TRBD2. Per germline, CDR1 SGHAT and CDR2 FQNNGV. V gave up 0 bases and J gave up 3 bases; unmatched junction bases: 7. The CDR3 covers 18 residues. The CDR3 DNA reads as TGTGCCAGCAGCTTAGAGGGGCTAGCGGGAGAGGACACCGGGGAGCTGTTTTTT. Residues: CASSLEGLAGEDTGELFF.

V usage is TRBV7-2 and J usage is TRBJ2-2; TRBD1 agrees at 7 bases. The trim removed 0 bases at V and 13 bases at J, leaving 5 bases unmatched. The germline V gene encodes CDR1 SGHTA and CDR2 FQGNSA. The length of the CDR3 is 13 residues. The CDR3 is CASSLATGTGLFF. The CDR3 DNA is TGTGCCAGCAGCTTAGCGACAGGGACGGGGCTGTTTTTT.

This chain uses TRBV6-2 or TRBV6-3 with TRBJ1-4; D remains unclear. There are 15 residues in the CDR3. Trimming took off 2 bases at V and 4 bases at J, with 11 bases between the two ends. Germline-derived CDR1 and CDR2 are MNHEY and SVGEGT. Here the CDR3 reads CASSYRGPNNEKLFF. The CDR3 coding sequence is TGTGCCAGCAGTTACCGTGGACCTAATAATGAAAAACTGTTTTTT.

The CDR3 DNA sequence: TGTGCCAGCAATTTTCATAGGGATACGCAGTATTTT. Protein product: CASNFHRDTQYF. The rearrangement joins TRBV12-3 or TRBV12-4 to TRBJ2-3; D remains unclear. This CDR3 is built from 12 residues. With 7 bases removed from V and 6 bases from J, the gap between germline ends came to 11 bases.

The chain has TRBV21-1 and TRBJ2-7; the D call of TRBD2 is as the table states it, not checked on the DNA. TRBV21-1 constitutes a pseudogene. The CDR3 length is 17 residues. The CDR3: CASSKVRYGDTTYEQYF. CDR3 DNA: TGTGCCAGCAGCAAAGTTCGGTACGGTGATACGACCTACGAGCAGTACTTC.